Detailed here is one T cell receptor (beta chain). Its antigen is currently unknown. The repertoire was sequenced with immunoSEQ multiplex PCR; TCRdb's copy has only in-frame clones and lacks some. The sample carries under 350,000 clones, about 86% recorded once. This entry belongs to a study of cytomegalovirus exposure and HLA in healthy donors. CDR3 size: 15 residues. Germline-derived CDR1 and CDR2 are SNHLY and FYNNEI. The V and J ends lost 6 bases and 4 bases, in that order; junction bases with no gene match: 11. General study results and limits: Most observed TCR sequences were rare, whereas some public TCRs were detected in many donors. The study labeled around 160 TCR beta chains cytomegalovirus-associated.

The receptor was isolated from a woman younger than 35 in good health and CMV-seronegative. The material sequenced was PBMCs. The chain combines TRBV2 with TRBJ1-2; TRBD1 aligns across 7 bases. The CDR3 sequence: CASRKNRGGSYGYTF. In nucleotides, the CDR3 is TGTGCCAGCAGGAAAAACAGGGGCGGAAGCTATGGCTACACCTTC.